Below are 27 T cell receptor beta chains sequenced from a single sample in a study of blood T cells in healthy people across ages. The second PCR ran roughly 7 to 12 cycles with a sample-barcoded 5' primer and J-beta primers. TCRdb recomputed calls from the 5' RACE reads with MiXCR, one row per CDR3 protein. The sample records roughly 860,000 distinct CDR3 sequences, approximately 59% being singletons. Sequences were obtained from blood. These receptors were taken from a man younger than 45 in good health.

This sequence joins TRBV5-5 and TRBJ2-7; D unresolved. The germline gives CDR1 SGHKS, CDR2 YYEKEE (reference sequence). Trimming took 1 base from V and 2 from J, leaving 7 bases between them. The CDR3 consists of 13 residues. The CDR3 reads CASSLTRAYEQYF. The CDR3 DNA reads TGTGCCAGCAGCTTGACAAGAGCCTACGAGCAGTACTTC.

This clonotype was observed a few times. The chain joins TRBV7-9 to TRBJ1-4; D call uncertain. The V end was cut by 5 bases, the J end by 5 bases, with 6 bases between. The CDR3 has 12 residues. From germline, CDR1 is SEHNR and CDR2 FQNEAQ (reference sequence). For the CDR3, the DNA is TGTGCCAGCAGCACGGAGAATGAAAAACTGTTTTTT. It yields the protein CASSTENEKLFF. Filled out from reference TRBV7-9 and TRBJ1-4, the complete variable domain reads DTGVSQNPRHKITKRGQNVTFRCDPISEHNRLYWYRQTLGQGPEFLTYFQNEAQLEKSRLLSDRFSAERPKGSFSTLEIQRTEQGDSAMYLCASSTENEKLFFGSGTQLSVL.

Note on this clonotype: The junction and the germline gene differ at one end; a read error may be behind it. The chain uses TRBV5-1 and TRBJ1-6; 8 nucleotides line up with TRBD1. The CDR3 spans 17 residues. Looked up from germline, CDR1 is SGHRS and CDR2 is YFSETQ. The CDR3 DNA sequence: TGCCCCAGCAGCCCGAGGTCTCCGGGACAGGCGGGTTCACCCCTCCACTTT. This sequence encodes CPSSPRSPGQAGSPLHF.

The gene calls are TRBV14 and TRBJ2-3, with a possible D match to TRBD2 (5 bases). With 6 bases removed from V and 2 bases from J, the gap between germline ends came to 12 bases. Germline loops: CDR1 SGHDN, CDR2 FVKESK. CDR3 size: 14 residues. CDR3 in DNA: TGTGCCAGCAGGGCGGGCCTTTCCACAGATACGCAGTATTTT. It codes for CASRAGLSTDTQYF.

This clonotype appeared a few times. The chain combines TRBV29-1 with TRBJ2-3; 8 bases align to TRBD2. The length of the CDR3 is 12 residues. Germline CDR1 is SQVTM and CDR2 is ANQGSEA. V lost 6 bases and J lost 3; bases outside the gene matches: 2. In DNA, the CDR3 is TGCAGCGTCGGGGGGGCAACAGATACGCAGTATTTT. This sequence encodes CSVGGATDTQYF.

This clonotype occurred a few times. V and J are TRBV10-3 and TRBJ2-1; 8 bases agree with TRBD2. Germline loops: CDR1 ENHRY, CDR2 SYGVKD. The CDR3 totals 15 residues. V lost 3 bases and J lost 8; bases outside the gene matches: 9. CDR3 protein: CAISDSGNPKDEQFF. DNA of the CDR3: TGTGCCATCAGTGATAGCGGGAACCCCAAGGATGAGCAGTTCTTC.

The V gene is TRBV7-9, the J gene TRBJ1-6; the D is unclear. Per the germline V gene, CDR1 is SEHNR and CDR2 is FQNEAQ (reference sequence). V was cut by 2 bases and J by 5 bases, with 4 bases left in between. This CDR3 spans 13 amino acids. In nucleotides, the CDR3 is TGTGCCAGCAGCTTAAACAATAATTCACCCCTCCACTTT. Amino acids: CASSLNNNSPLHF.

The chain employs TRBV6-2 or TRBV6-3 and TRBJ1-1; TRBD1 is a possible D gene (6 bases). The CDR3 totals 11 residues. The germline gives CDR1 MNHEY, CDR2 SVGEGT. V lost 2 bases and J 10 bases, leaving 8 bases between the germline ends. The CDR3 here is CASSYGTIAFF. CDR3 coding DNA: TGTGCCAGCAGTTACGGGACAATAGCTTTCTTT.

The sample holds a few counts of this clonotype. V gene TRBV15 combines with J gene TRBJ2-4; maybe TRBD2 (5 bases). The tail of the sequence fits TRBJ2-7 better, so the J call may be wrong. The CDR3 sequence is 15 residues long. The V gene's germline CDR1 is LNHNV and CDR2 YYDKDF (reference sequence). The CDR3: CATSRGGHLGYEQYF. The CDR3, as DNA: TGTGCCACCAGCAGAGGAGGGCATCTGGGCTACGAGCAGTACTTC.

This chain joins TRBV7-9 and TRBJ2-7, with D possibly TRBD2 on 5 matching bases. The CDR3 runs to 13 residues. The V end was cut by 5 bases, the J end by 9 bases, with 17 bases between. Per the germline V gene, CDR1 is SEHNR and CDR2 is FQNEAQ (reference sequence). The CDR3 nucleotides read TGTGCCAGCAGCCCGACCGGACTGTCCGGGCAGTACTTC. Its protein is CASSPTGLSGQYF. Supplemented by reference TRBV7-9 and TRBJ2-7, the full variable domain reads DTGVSQNPRHKITKRGQNVTFRCDPISEHNRLYWYRQTLGQGPEFLTYFQNEAQLEKSRLLSDRFSAERPKGSFSTLEIQRTEQGDSAMYLCASSPTGLSGQYFGPGTRLTVT.

The chain is built from TRBV12-3 or TRBV12-4 and TRBJ2-5, with D possibly being TRBD2 (7 bases). This CDR3 region has 15 residues. V was clipped by 0 bases and J by 5 bases, with 13 bases between them. CDR3 coding DNA: TGTGCCAGCAGTTTAGCGCTACAGGGAGGGGAGACCCAGTACTTC. This sequence encodes CASSLALQGGETQYF.

This chain links TRBV27 with TRBJ2-5; 8 positions match TRBD2. The V and J ends lost 6 bases and 11 bases, in that order; junction bases with no gene match: 14. The germline CDR1 and CDR2 sequences are MNHEY and SMNVEV (reference sequence). The CDR3 spans 14 residues. The CDR3 nucleotides read TGTGCCAGCAGCCTTAGCGGGGCCTCGAGGGAGCAGTACTTC. It translates to CASSLSGASREQYF.

The gene calls are TRBV6-2 or TRBV6-3 and TRBJ2-3, with D perhaps being TRBD1 or TRBD2 (5 bases each). Germline lookup yields CDR1 MNHEY and CDR2 SVGEGT. V was trimmed by 2 bases and J by 2 bases, leaving 8 bases between them. The CDR3 is made up of 14 amino acids. The CDR3 sequence is CASSYGDDTDTQYF. The CDR3 DNA is TGTGCCAGCAGTTACGGGGACGACACAGATACGCAGTATTTT.

The chain carries TRBV4-3 and TRBJ1-2; TRBD1 matches at 7 bases. J lost 3 bases, V lost 0 bases, and 4 bases had no gene match. CDR3 length: 15 amino acids. Germline CDR1 LGHNA, CDR2 YSLEER. CDR3 loop: CASSQEARGYYGYTF. DNA of the CDR3: TGCGCCAGCAGCCAAGAGGCCAGGGGGTACTATGGCTACACCTTC.

The chain carries TRBV29-1 and TRBJ2-7; tentatively, D is TRBD2 (6 bases). With 3 bases removed from V and 3 bases from J, the gap between germline ends came to 21 bases. CDR1 and CDR2 (germline): SQVTM, ANQGSEA. The length of the CDR3 is 16 residues. The CDR3 nucleotides are TGCAGCGTTGAGGGGGTCGGGCAGGGAGGAAACTACGAGCAGTACTTC. It is translated as CSVEGVGQGGNYEQYF.

V is TRBV11-1 and J is TRBJ2-6; D may be TRBD1 (5 bases). V shed 3 bases and J shed 0 bases, with 15 bases lying between them. Germline-derived CDR1 and CDR2 are SGHAT and FQDESV (reference sequence). CDR3 length: 18 amino acids. This CDR3 is CASSLRQQRSSGANVLTF. The CDR3 region has the DNA TGTGCCAGCAGCTTGCGACAGCAGAGGAGCTCTGGGGCCAACGTCCTGACTTTC.

This clonotype has a handful of counts. The chain combines TRBV12-3 or TRBV12-4 with TRBJ1-2; D remains ambiguous. The CDR3 runs to 12 residues. Trimming left V 8 bases short and J 8 bases short, with 15 bases between. The CDR3 protein is CASSFRRGGYTF. The DNA for the CDR3 is TGTGCCAGCTCCTTTCGACGGGGAGGCTACACCTTC.

The rearrangement links TRBV30 to TRBJ1-5; a possible D gene is TRBD1 (6 bases). Germline loops: CDR1 GTSNPN, CDR2 SVGIG (reference sequence). This CDR3 has 14 residues. The germline V and J ends were trimmed by 5 bases and 4 bases, with 15 bases remaining between them. The CDR3 reads CAWSGQNENQPQHF. CDR3 nucleotide sequence: TGTGCCTGGTCGGGACAAAACGAAAATCAGCCCCAGCATTTT.

This chain uses TRBV7-2 with TRBJ2-5; 10 nucleotides line up with TRBD2. V shed 3 bases, J shed 2 bases, and the junction held 6 bases outside the gene matches. This CDR3 region has 16 residues. From germline, CDR1 is SGHTA and CDR2 FQGNSA. CDR3 sequence reads: CASSFTSGEAQETQYF. In DNA, the CDR3 is TGTGCCAGCAGCTTTACTAGCGGGGAGGCACAAGAGACCCAGTACTTC. Full variable domain (remainder filled in from reference TRBV7-2 and TRBJ2-5): GAGVSQSPSNKVTEKGKDVELRCDPISGHTALYWYRQSLGQGLEFLIYFQGNSAPDKSGLPSDRFSAERTGGSVSTLTIQRTQQEDSAVYLCASSFTSGEAQETQYFGPGTRLLVL.

In DNA, the CDR3 is TGCAGTGCTAGACGGGACAGGGATCAGCCCCAGCATTTT. Translating gives CSARRDRDQPQHF. V is TRBV20-1 and J is TRBJ1-5, with 9 bases lining up with TRBD1. V shed 2 bases, J shed 5 bases, and the junction held 1 base outside the gene matches. The CDR3 is made up of 13 amino acids. Germline V gene data show CDR1 as DFQATT and CDR2 as SNEGSKA (reference sequence).

V gene TRBV29-1 combines with J gene TRBJ1-1, with D uncertain. CDR3 size: 14 residues. Trimming removed 7 bases from V and 0 bases from J, with 15 bases in between. The V gene's germline CDR1 is SQVTM and CDR2 ANQGSEA. The CDR3 DNA sequence: TGCAGCGCGTCGTATGCCCGCATGAACACTGAAGCTTTCTTT. Protein: CSASYARMNTEAFF.

The chain links TRBV20-1 to TRBJ2-3, with D perhaps matching TRBD2 (5 bases). V dropped 4 bases and J dropped 5 bases, with 10 bases sitting between them. This CDR3 spans 12 amino acids. Per the germline V gene, CDR1 is DFQATT and CDR2 is SNEGSKA (reference sequence). CDR3 region: CSANSGGDTQYF. DNA of the CDR3: TGCAGTGCTAACTCAGGAGGAGATACGCAGTATTTT.

The chain combines TRBV20-1 with TRBJ2-1, with 7 bases fitting TRBD2. The CDR3 extends over 13 amino acids. Germline V gene lookup returns CDR1 DFQATT and CDR2 SNEGSKA (reference sequence). V dropped 7 bases and J dropped 6; count of bases not matched to a gene: 9. The CDR3: CSEGSGDINEQFF. The CDR3 nucleotides are TGCAGTGAGGGGAGCGGGGATATCAATGAGCAGTTCTTC.

The chain combines TRBV9 with TRBJ2-7; 8 nucleotides line up with TRBD1. This CDR3 has 16 residues. Germline CDR1 is SGDLS and CDR2 is YYNGEE. V shed 3 bases and J 3 bases; nucleotides not matched to a gene: 11. CDR3 region: CASSGENRGELYEQYF. CDR3 nucleotides: TGTGCCAGCAGCGGGGAGAACAGGGGGGAACTCTACGAGCAGTACTTC.

The genes are TRBV29-1 and TRBJ2-5; D tentatively fits TRBD1 or TRBD2 (6 bases each). The last part of the DNA fits TRBJ2-1 better; the J call may be wrong. The V gene's germline CDR1 is SQVTM and CDR2 ANQGSEA. CDR3 size: 14 residues. CDR3 region: CSVGVGGGQETQFF. The CDR3 region has the DNA TGCAGCGTGGGGGTCGGGGGCGGACAAGAGACCCAGTTCTTC.

This clonotype was detected only a few times. The chain employs TRBV29-1 and TRBJ2-6, with 7 bases lining up with TRBD2. This CDR3 region has 15 residues. Trimming took 3 bases from V and 2 from J; bases not matched to a gene: 4. Looked up from germline, CDR1 is SQVTM and CDR2 is ANQGSEA. The CDR3 reads CSVELAGAGANVLTF. The CDR3 DNA reads as TGCAGCGTTGAGCTTGCGGGGGCTGGGGCCAACGTCCTGACTTTC.

The rearrangement uses TRBV7-2 and TRBJ2-5; D gene uncertain. This CDR3 has 12 residues. CDR1 and CDR2 (germline): SGHTA, FQGNSA. Trimming removed 6 bases from V and 4 bases from J, with 9 bases in between. The CDR3 DNA reads as TGTGCCAGCAGATCGGGTGGAGAGACCCAGTACTTC. Its protein product is CASRSGGETQYF.